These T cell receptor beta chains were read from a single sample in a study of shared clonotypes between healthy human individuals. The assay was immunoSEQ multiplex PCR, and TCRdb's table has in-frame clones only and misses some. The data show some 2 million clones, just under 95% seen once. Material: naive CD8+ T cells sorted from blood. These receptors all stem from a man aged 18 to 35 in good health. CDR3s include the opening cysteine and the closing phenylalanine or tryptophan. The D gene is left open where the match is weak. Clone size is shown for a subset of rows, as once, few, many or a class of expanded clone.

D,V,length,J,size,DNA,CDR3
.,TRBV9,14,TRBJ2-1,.,TGTGCCAGCAGCGTAAGCAGGTTCGACAATGAGCAGTTCTTC,CASSVSRFDNEQFF
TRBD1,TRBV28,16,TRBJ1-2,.,TGTGCCAGCAGCTCGCCGGGACAGGGGGCAAGCTATGGCTACACCTTC,CASSSPGQGASYGYTF
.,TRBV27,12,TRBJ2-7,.,TGTGCCACTATGAGGGGTTCCTACGAGCAGTACTTC,CATMRGSYEQYF
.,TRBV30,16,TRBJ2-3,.,TGTGCCTGGAGTGCGGGGGTTGGTGTTCGGGCAGATACGCAGTATTTT,CAWSAGVGVRADTQYF
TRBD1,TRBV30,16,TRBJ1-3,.,TGTGCCTGGTCCCAGGGGACAGGGTCCGAAGGAAACACCATATATTTT,CAWSQGTGSEGNTIYF
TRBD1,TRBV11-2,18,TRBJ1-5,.,TGTGCCAGCAGCCCAGGGGGGACAGGTGTTAGAATCAATCAGCCCCAGCATTTT,CASSPGGTGVRINQPQHF
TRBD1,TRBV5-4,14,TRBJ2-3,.,TGTGCCAGCAGCTTGACAGGGGGCCCAGATACGCAGTATTTT,CASSLTGGPDTQYF
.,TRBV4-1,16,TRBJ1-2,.,TGCGCCAGCAGCCAAGATCTGGCAGGGTGGATCGATGGCTACACCTTC,CASSQDLAGWIDGYTF
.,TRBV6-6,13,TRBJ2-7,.,TGTGCCAGCAATGGGGGCGGACCCTACGAGCAGTACTTC,CASNGGGPYEQYF
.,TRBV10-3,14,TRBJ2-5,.,TGTGCCATCAGTGAGGGGCAGGGACAAGAGACCCAGTACTTC,CAISEGQGQETQYF
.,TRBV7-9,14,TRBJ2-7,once,TGTGCCAGCAGCGCCAGAGGGACCACCTACGAGCAGTACTTC,CASSARGTTYEQYF
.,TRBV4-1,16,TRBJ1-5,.,TGCGCCAGCAGCCAGGGGCAGACCAATAGCAATCAGCCCCAGCATTTT,CASSQGQTNSNQPQHF
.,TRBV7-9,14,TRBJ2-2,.,TGTGCCAGCAGCTTAGAGGGTTGGACCGGGGAGCTGTTTTTT,CASSLEGWTGELFF
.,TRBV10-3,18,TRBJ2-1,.,TGTGCCATCAGTGAGTCTGAAAGCGGAAAGGTGCTGTGGAATGAGCAGTTCTTC,CAISESESGKVLWNEQFF
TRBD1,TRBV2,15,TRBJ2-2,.,TGTGCCAGCAGCCCCGGGACAGGGCAAACCGGGGAGCTGTTTTTT,CASSPGTGQTGELFF
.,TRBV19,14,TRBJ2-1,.,TGTGCCAGTAGTATAGAGCTTAAGGGTTATGAGCAGTTCTTC,CASSIELKGYEQFF
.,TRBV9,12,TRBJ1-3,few,TGTGCCAGCAGCGTAGGTGGAAACACCATATATTTT,CASSVGGNTIYF
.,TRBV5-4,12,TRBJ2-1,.,TGTGCCAGCAGCTCTGGACGCAATGAGCAGTTCTTC,CASSSGRNEQFF
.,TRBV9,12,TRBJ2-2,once,TGTGCCAGCAGCCCTCATACCGGGGAGCTGTTTTTT,CASSPHTGELFF
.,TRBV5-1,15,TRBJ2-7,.,TGCGCCAGCAGCTTGGGGGTGGGTTCCTCCTACGAGCAGTACTTC,CASSLGVGSSYEQYF
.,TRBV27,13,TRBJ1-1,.,TGTGCCAGCAGTCTCGGGTCCTACACTGAAGCTTTCTTT,CASSLGSYTEAFF
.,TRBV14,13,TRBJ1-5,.,TGTGCCAGCAGCCAAAGGGATTATCAGCCCCAGCATTTT,CASSQRDYQPQHF
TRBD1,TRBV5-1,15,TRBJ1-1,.,TGCGCCAGCACACTCAATAGACAGGGGAACACTGAAGCTTTCTTT,CASTLNRQGNTEAFF
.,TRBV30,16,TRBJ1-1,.,TGTGCCTGGAGGGATACCGCGGACAGCCCGAGCTCTGAAGCTTTCTTT,CAWRDTADSPSSEAFF
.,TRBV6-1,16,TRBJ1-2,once,TGTGCCAGCAGTGAAGATGAAACCTTTTATAACTATGGCTACACCTTC,CASSEDETFYNYGYTF
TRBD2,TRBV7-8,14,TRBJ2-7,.,TGTGCCAGCAGCACCTTTAGCGGGAGTTACGAGCAGTACTTC,CASSTFSGSYEQYF
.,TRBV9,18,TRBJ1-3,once,TGTGCCAGCAGCGTATACGCACTTCACAGCGTCTCTGGAAACACCATATATTTT,CASSVYALHSVSGNTIYF
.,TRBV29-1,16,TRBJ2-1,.,TGCAGCGTTGAGGCCTTAAACGGGGAGGTGATAGATGAGCAGTTCTTC,CSVEALNGEVIDEQFF
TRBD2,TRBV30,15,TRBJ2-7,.,TGTGCCTGGAGTACACCCGGGGGGAGCTCCTACGAGCAGTACTTC,CAWSTPGGSSYEQYF
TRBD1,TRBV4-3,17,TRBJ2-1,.,TGCGCCAGCAGCCAAGAATGGGGACAGGGGCCGTACAATGAGCAGTTCTTC,CASSQEWGQGPYNEQFF
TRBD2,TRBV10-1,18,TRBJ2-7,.,TGCGCCAGCAGTGACCCTACCGCGACTAGCGGGCAGGGCTACGAGCAGTACTTC,CASSDPTATSGQGYEQYF
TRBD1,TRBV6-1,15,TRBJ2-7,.,TGTGCCAGCAGTGAATACGACAGGGGCCCCTACGAGCAGTACTTC,CASSEYDRGPYEQYF
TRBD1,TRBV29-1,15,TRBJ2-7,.,TGCAGCGTTGAAGTATTAGGACAGGGGACCTACGAGCAGTACTTC,CSVEVLGQGTYEQYF
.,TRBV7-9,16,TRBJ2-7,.,TGTGCCAGCAGCCCCTGGGACACCTTCTCCCTTTCCGAGCAGTACTTC,CASSPWDTFSLSEQYF
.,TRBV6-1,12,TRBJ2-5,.,TGTGCCAGCAGTGATGAGGACTTGCCCCAGTACTTC,CASSDEDLPQYF
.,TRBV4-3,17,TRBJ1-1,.,TGCGCCAGCAGCCTAGGGGCTCCGGGACAAGAAAACACTGAAGCTTTCTTT,CASSLGAPGQENTEAFF
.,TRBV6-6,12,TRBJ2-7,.,TGTGCCAGCAGTCCCGGCAGTTACGAGCAGTACTTC,CASSPGSYEQYF
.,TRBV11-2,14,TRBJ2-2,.,TGTGCCAGCACCCCTGGACTGCAGGGCGGGGAGCTGTTTTTT,CASTPGLQGGELFF
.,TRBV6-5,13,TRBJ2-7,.,TGTGCCAGCCATAATGGGCAGCCCTACGAGCAGTACTTC,CASHNGQPYEQYF
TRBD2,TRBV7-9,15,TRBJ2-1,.,TGTGCCAGCAGCCGAAGCGGGGGGGCCGCGGATGAGCAGTTCTTC,CASSRSGGAADEQFF
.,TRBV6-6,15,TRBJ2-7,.,TGTGCCAGCAGTTACGTTTCGCGGCAGCTCTCCGAGCAGTACTTC,CASSYVSRQLSEQYF
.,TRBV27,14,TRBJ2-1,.,TGTGCCAGCAGTTTGCGGGGACCCTACAATGAGCAGTTCTTC,CASSLRGPYNEQFF
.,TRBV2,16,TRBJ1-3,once,TGTGCCAGCAGTGGTTTGACAGCTACTTCTGGAAACACCATATATTTT,CASSGLTATSGNTIYF
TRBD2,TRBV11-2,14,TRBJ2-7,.,TGTGCCAGCAGCTTAGGGGACTACTCCTACGAGCAGTACTTC,CASSLGDYSYEQYF
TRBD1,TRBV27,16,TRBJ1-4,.,TGTGCCAGCAGTTTATCGTCAGGGGGCGCGGATGAAAAACTGTTTTTT,CASSLSSGGADEKLFF
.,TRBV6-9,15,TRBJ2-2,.,TGTGCCAGCAGTTATCTGAGGTCGAACACCGGGGAGCTGTTTTTT,CASSYLRSNTGELFF
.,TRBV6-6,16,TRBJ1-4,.,TGTGCCAGCAGTTACCAAAGCGGGGCCCTTAATGAAAAACTGTTTTTT,CASSYQSGALNEKLFF
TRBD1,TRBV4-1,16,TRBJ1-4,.,TGCGCCAGCAGCCAACACCCGGGACAGCCTAATGAAAAACTGTTTTTT,CASSQHPGQPNEKLFF
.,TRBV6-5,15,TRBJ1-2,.,TGTGCCAGCAGTTATAGTCCGGAAGACGTGTATGGCTACACCTTC,CASSYSPEDVYGYTF
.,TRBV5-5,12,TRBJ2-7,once,TGTGCCAGCAGCCTAGGGCACTACGAGCAGTACTTC,CASSLGHYEQYF
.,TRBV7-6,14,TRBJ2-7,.,TGTGCCAGCAGCTCCAGGGACTCGGCCGACGAGCAGTACTTC,CASSSRDSADEQYF
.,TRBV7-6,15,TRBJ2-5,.,TGTGCCAGCAGCCGTACCCCAAGTTCCCAAGAGACCCAGTACTTC,CASSRTPSSQETQYF
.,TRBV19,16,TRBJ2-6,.,TGTGCCAGTAGTATTCAAGGCTATAGCGGGGCCAACGTCCTGACTTTC,CASSIQGYSGANVLTF
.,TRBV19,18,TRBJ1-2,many,TGTGCCAGTAGTATGGGGATGTCCCTAAATCTCTTCAACTATGGCTACACCTTC,CASSMGMSLNLFNYGYTF
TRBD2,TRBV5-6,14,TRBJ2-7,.,TGTGCCAGCAGCGTTAGCGGGCGGACCTACGAGCAGTACTTC,CASSVSGRTYEQYF